Sequencing of this TCR beta chain was carried out in a study of radiotherapy plus CTLA-4 blockade in lung cancer. This clone is a singleton in its sample. J lost 4 bases, V lost 8 bases, and 6 bases had no gene match. The length of the CDR3 is 13 residues. Germline loops: CDR1 MNHEY, CDR2 SMNVEV (reference sequence). Measured with immunoSEQ multiplex PCR; TCRdb has only the in-frame clones, and not every one. The profile shows tens of thousands of clones, around 80% of them singletons. The clonotype originates from a human donor with non-small cell lung cancer who had a complete response to radiotherapy plus ipilimumab. The sequencing here drew on peripheral blood, taken from a patient treated with radiotherapy plus ipilimumab. The genes are TRBV27 and TRBJ2-7, with 9 bases matching TRBD1. CDR3 protein: CASSGTGLYEQYF. The CDR3 DNA reads TGTGCCAGCTCCGGGACAGGGCTGTACGAGCAGTACTTC.